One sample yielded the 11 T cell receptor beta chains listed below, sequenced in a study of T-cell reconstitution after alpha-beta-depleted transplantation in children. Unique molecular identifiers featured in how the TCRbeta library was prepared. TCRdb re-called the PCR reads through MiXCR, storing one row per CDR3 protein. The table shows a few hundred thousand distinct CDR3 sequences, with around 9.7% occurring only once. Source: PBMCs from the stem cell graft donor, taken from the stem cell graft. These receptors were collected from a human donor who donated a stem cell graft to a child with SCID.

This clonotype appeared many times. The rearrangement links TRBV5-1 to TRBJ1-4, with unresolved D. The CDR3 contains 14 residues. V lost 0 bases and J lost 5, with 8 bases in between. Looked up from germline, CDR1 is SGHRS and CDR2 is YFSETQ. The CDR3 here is CASSLDPGNEKLFF. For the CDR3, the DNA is TGCGCCAGCAGCTTGGACCCGGGAAATGAAAAACTGTTTTTT.

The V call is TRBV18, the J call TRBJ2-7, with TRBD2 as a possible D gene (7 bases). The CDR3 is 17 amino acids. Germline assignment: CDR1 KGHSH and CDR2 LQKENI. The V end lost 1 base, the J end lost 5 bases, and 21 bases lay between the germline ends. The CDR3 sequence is CASSPQEGGARPDEQYF. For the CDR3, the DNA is TGTGCCAGCTCACCACAAGAGGGGGGGGCGCGTCCGGACGAGCAGTACTTC.

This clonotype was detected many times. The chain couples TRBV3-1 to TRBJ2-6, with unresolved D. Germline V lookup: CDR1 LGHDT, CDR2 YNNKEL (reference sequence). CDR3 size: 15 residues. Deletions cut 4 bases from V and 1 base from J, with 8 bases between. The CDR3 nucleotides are TGTGCCAGCAGCCCCCAGTTTTCTGGGGCCAACGTCCTGACTTTC. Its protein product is CASSPQFSGANVLTF.

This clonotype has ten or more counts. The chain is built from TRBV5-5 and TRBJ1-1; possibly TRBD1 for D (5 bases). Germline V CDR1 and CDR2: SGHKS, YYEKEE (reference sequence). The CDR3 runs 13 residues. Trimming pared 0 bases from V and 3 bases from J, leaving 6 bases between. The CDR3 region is CASSLGRDTEAFF. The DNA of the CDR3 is TGTGCCAGCAGCTTGGGCAGGGACACTGAAGCTTTCTTT.

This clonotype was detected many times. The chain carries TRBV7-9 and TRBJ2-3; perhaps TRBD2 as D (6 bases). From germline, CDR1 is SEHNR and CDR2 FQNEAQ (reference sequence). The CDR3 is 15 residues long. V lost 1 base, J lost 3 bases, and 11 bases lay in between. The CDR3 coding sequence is TGTGCCAGCAGCTTAGGTCCGGGGGAGACAGATACGCAGTATTTT. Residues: CASSLGPGETDTQYF.

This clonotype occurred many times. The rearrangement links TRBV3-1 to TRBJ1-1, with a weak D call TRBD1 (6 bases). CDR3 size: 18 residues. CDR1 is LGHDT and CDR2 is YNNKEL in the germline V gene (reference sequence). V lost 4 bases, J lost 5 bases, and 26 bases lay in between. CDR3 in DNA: TGTGCCAGCAGCCCTCCCCCGTTTTGGGGGGCTCGGTATACTGAAGCTTTCTTT. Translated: CASSPPPFWGARYTEAFF.

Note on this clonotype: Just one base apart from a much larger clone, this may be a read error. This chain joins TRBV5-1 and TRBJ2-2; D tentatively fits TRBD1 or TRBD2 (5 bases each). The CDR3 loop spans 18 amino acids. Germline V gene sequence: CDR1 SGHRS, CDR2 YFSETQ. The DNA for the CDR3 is TGCGCCAGCGGCTTGGACTCTTCCTCGGGGCGACCCACCGGGGAGCTGTTTTTT. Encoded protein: CASGLDSSSGRPTGELFF.

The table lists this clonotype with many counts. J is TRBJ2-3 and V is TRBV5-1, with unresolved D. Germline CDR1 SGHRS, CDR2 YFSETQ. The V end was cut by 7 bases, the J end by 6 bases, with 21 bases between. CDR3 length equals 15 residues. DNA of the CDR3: TGCGCCAGCGCCAGGTCGTTGGCCCCAGTGGATACGCAGTATTTT. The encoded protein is CASARSLAPVDTQYF. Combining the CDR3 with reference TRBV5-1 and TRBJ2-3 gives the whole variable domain KAGVTQTPRYLIKTRGQQVTLSCSPISGHRSVSWYQQTPGQGLQFLFEYFSETQRNKGNFPGRFSGRQFSNSRSEMNVSTLELGDSALYLCASARSLAPVDTQYFGPGTRLTVL.

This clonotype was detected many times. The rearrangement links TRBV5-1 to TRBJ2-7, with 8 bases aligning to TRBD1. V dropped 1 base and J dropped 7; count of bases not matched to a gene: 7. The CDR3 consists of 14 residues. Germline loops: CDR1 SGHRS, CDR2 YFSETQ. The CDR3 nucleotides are TGCGCCAGCAGCTTGATGCAGGGGGCGGGAGAGCAGTACTTC. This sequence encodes CASSLMQGAGEQYF.

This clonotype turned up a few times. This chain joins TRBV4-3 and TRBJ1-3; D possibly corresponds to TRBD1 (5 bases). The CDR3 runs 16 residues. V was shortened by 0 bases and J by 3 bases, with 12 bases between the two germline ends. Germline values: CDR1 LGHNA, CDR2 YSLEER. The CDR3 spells CASSQDAGTFGNTIYF. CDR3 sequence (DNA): TGCGCCAGCAGCCAAGACGCAGGGACCTTTGGAAACACCATATATTTT.

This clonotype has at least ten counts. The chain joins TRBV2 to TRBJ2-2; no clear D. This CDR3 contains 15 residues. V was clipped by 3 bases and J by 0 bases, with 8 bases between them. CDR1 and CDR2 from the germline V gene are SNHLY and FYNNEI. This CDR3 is CASSDRSANTGELFF. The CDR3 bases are TGTGCCAGCAGTGACAGGAGCGCGAACACCGGGGAGCTGTTTTTT. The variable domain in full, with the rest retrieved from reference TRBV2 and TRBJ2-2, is EPEVTQTPSHQVTQMGQEVILRCVPISNHLYFYWYRQILGQKVEFLVSFYNNEISEKSEIFDDQFSVERPDGSNFTLKIRSTKLEDSAMYFCASSDRSANTGELFFGEGSRLTVL.